The 20 T cell receptor beta chains below come from one sample, sequenced in a study of regulatory T cells in long-lasting Graves disease. Time point noted: persistent/refractory GD, antithyroid drugs over 5 years with positive TRAb. Scientists built the TCR library using RNA that was extracted from PBMCs. Sequencing libraries for TCR beta were prepared with iRepertoire HTBI primers and Arm-PCR of CDR3 regions. Each CDR3 protein is one row after TCRdb ran MiXCR on the multiplex PCR reads. This table holds 700,000 or so distinct CDR3 sequences, around 30% found once. This sample comprised peripheral blood mononuclear cells (PBMCs), obtained when the disease was refractory, from a patient treated with antithyroid drugs. The receptors shown here come from a female donor with Graves disease.

This clonotype appeared a single time. V and J are TRBV29-1 and TRBJ1-3; D unresolved. Trimming removed 7 bases at V and 2 bases at J, with 12 bases between. This CDR3 has 13 residues. In germline, CDR1 is SQVTM, CDR2 ANQGSEA. The CDR3 nucleotides are TGCAGCGCTTACTCAGGAGCTGGAAACACCATATATTTT. Its protein product is CSAYSGAGNTIYF.

This chain joins TRBV7-9 and TRBJ2-4, with D tentatively TRBD2 (6 bases). CDR1 is SEHNR, CDR2 FQNEAQ, per germline (reference sequence). Trimming removed 5 bases from V and 8 bases from J, with 16 bases in between. This CDR3 comprises 14 residues. CDR3 in amino acids: CASSQGGELDIQYF. As DNA, the CDR3 is TGTGCCAGCAGCCAAGGAGGGGAGTTAGACATTCAGTACTTC.

This clonotype showed up just a few times. The rearrangement links TRBV5-1 to TRBJ1-4, with D perhaps matching TRBD1 (6 bases). Per the germline V gene, CDR1 is SGHRS and CDR2 is YFSETQ. This CDR3 contains 15 residues. The V gene lost 3 bases and the J gene lost 0 bases, with 9 bases spanning the gap. The CDR3 spells CASSSRQATNEKLFF. CDR3 in DNA: TGCGCCAGCAGCTCTCGACAGGCAACTAATGAAAAACTGTTTTTT.

The sample holds a few counts of this clonotype. The V gene is TRBV6-1, the J gene TRBJ1-2, with a possible D match to TRBD1 (6 bases). CDR1 is MNHNS and CDR2 is SASEGT in the germline V gene. This CDR3 is built from 15 residues. Between the trimmed V and J ends, which lost 2 bases and 2 bases, there was a span of 12 bases. The CDR3 region is CASSEYTTGNYGYTF. CDR3 DNA: TGTGCCAGCAGTGAATACACTACAGGGAACTATGGCTACACCTTC.

This clonotype was counted only a few times. V is TRBV11-1 and J is TRBJ1-6; D not resolved. Germline values: CDR1 SGHAT, CDR2 FQDESV (reference sequence). The CDR3 spans 14 residues. The germline V and J ends were trimmed by 5 bases and 8 bases, with 13 bases remaining between them. DNA for the CDR3: TGTGCCAGCAGCCTGCGGGCCGCCTATTCACCCCTCCACTTT. Translating gives CASSLRAAYSPLHF.

Comments on this clonotype: A much larger clone lies a single base off, so this may be a read error. This chain connects TRBV30 to TRBJ2-2, with D perhaps being TRBD1 or TRBD2 (5 bases each). Germline V gene data show CDR1 as GTSNPN and CDR2 as SVGIG (reference sequence). The CDR3 is 14 amino acids. Written as DNA, the CDR3 is TGTGCCTGGTGGCACGGGCTAGGGACCGGGGAGCTGCTTTTT. Translation gives CAWWHGLGTGELLF.

The chain employs TRBV29-1 and TRBJ2-7; 7 nucleotides match TRBD1. Germline V gives CDR1 SQVTM, CDR2 ANQGSEA. The CDR3 length is 14 residues. V lost 3 bases to trimming and J lost 2 bases; unmatched junction nucleotides: 7. This chain's CDR3 is CSVEVRDRAYEQYF. CDR3 nucleotide sequence: TGCAGCGTTGAGGTACGGGACAGAGCCTACGAGCAGTACTTC.

The CDR3 DNA sequence: TGCAGTGCTAGAGATCCCCGTGAACGCAATCAGCCCCAGCATTTT. This gives the protein CSARDPRERNQPQHF. The rearrangement uses TRBV20-1 and TRBJ1-5; D not certain. Germline CDR1 DFQATT, CDR2 SNEGSKA (reference sequence). CDR3 length: 15 amino acids. V lost 0 bases, J lost 2 bases, and 11 bases lay in between.

V gene TRBV7-3 combines with J gene TRBJ1-5; D remains ambiguous. Trimming removed 3 bases at V and 5 bases at J, with 29 bases between. Germline CDR1 reads SGHTA; CDR2 reads FQGTGA. The CDR3 runs 20 residues. CDR3 DNA: TGTGCCAGCAGCTTTGATGCAATGACCCTCAAGACAAGTGGGTATCAGCCCCAGCATTTT. Its translation: CASSFDAMTLKTSGYQPQHF.

This clonotype was seen more than once but under ten times. The chain employs TRBV12-3 or TRBV12-4 and TRBJ2-2; a possible D gene is TRBD2 (7 bases). This CDR3 contains 19 residues. The V end was cut by 7 bases, the J end by 3 bases, with 27 bases between. In DNA, the CDR3 is TGTGCCAGCACGACCTCTGGGAGGGGGGCCCCTTCGGACACCGGGGAGCTGTTTTTT. This sequence encodes CASTTSGRGAPSDTGELFF.

The V call is TRBV30, the J call TRBJ1-2; 7 nucleotides align to TRBD1. Unmatched junction bases numbered 4, after V lost 4 bases and J lost 2 bases. CDR3 length: 13 amino acids. The germline V gene has CDR1 GTSNPN and CDR2 SVGIG (reference sequence). Here the CDR3 DNA reads TGTGCCTGGATGACGACAGGGAACTATGGCTACACCTTC. This codes for CAWMTTGNYGYTF.

This chain links TRBV6-2 or TRBV6-3 with TRBJ2-4; no firm D call. This CDR3 is 14 amino acids long. V lost 6 bases, J lost 9 bases, and 18 bases lay in between. CDR1 is MNHEY, CDR2 SVGEGT, per germline. In nucleotides, the CDR3 is TGTGCCAGCAGCCCCAGTCCGACGTCCAGCATTCAGTACTTC. As protein: CASSPSPTSSIQYF.

The chain employs TRBV6-2 or TRBV6-3 and TRBJ1-1, with a possible D match to TRBD1 (5 bases). V gave up 4 bases and J gave up 4 bases, with 19 bases separating them. Germline CDR1 reads MNHEY; CDR2 reads SVGEGT. The CDR3 sequence is 16 residues long. CDR3 amino acids: CASSCGAGLGATEAFF. The DNA for the CDR3 is TGTGCCAGCAGTTGCGGGGCGGGACTTGGTGCCACTGAAGCTTTCTTT.

With respect to this clonotype: The junction and the germline gene differ at one end; a read error may be behind it. The rearrangement links TRBV5-4 to TRBJ2-5; 7 bases line up with TRBD1. CDR3 length equals 13 residues. Germline values: CDR1 SGHNT, CDR2 YYREEE (reference sequence). CDR3 amino acids: CASSLYRGEIQYF. In DNA form, the CDR3 reads TGTGCCAGCAGCTTGTACAGGGGTGAGATCCAGTACTTC.

This clonotype was detected a few times. The CDR3: CASSVRDGYEQYF. CDR3 DNA sequence: TGTGCCAGCAGTGTCCGGGACGGCTACGAGCAGTACTTC. The gene calls are TRBV6-2 or TRBV6-3 and TRBJ2-7, with D perhaps assigned TRBD1 or TRBD2 (5 bases each). Deletions cut 5 bases from V and 3 bases from J, with 11 bases between. CDR3 length: 13 residues. Germline loops: CDR1 MNHEY, CDR2 SVGEGT.

The CDR3 region has the DNA TGTGCCATCAGTGGGGACGGACAGGGGAGCTCTGGGGCCAACGTCCTGACTTTC. This encodes CAISGDGQGSSGANVLTF. V usage is TRBV10-3 and J usage is TRBJ2-6; 9 positions agree with TRBD1. Looked up from germline, CDR1 is ENHRY and CDR2 is SYGVKD. The V segment lost 4 bases and the J segment 0 bases; nucleotides outside the gene matches: 7. The length of the CDR3 is 18 residues.

The CDR3 reads CASSTEAGQETQYF. In nucleotides, the CDR3 is TGTGCCTCGTCTACGGAGGCGGGACAAGAGACCCAGTACTTC. This sequence joins TRBV30 and TRBJ2-5, with D maybe TRBD2 (6 bases). The CDR3 has 14 amino acids. Germline values: CDR1 GTSNPN, CDR2 SVGIG (reference sequence). V lost 7 bases, J lost 2 bases, and 17 bases lay in between.

This clonotype was counted ten times or more. The J gene is TRBJ1-4, the V gene TRBV7-8; D not certain. This CDR3 spans 16 amino acids. Deletions cut 5 bases from V and 0 bases from J, with 13 bases between. The germline gives CDR1 SGHVS, CDR2 FQNEAQ. The CDR3 loop reads CASSARETATNEKLFF. The CDR3 DNA reads as TGTGCCAGCAGCGCAAGAGAGACTGCAACTAATGAAAAACTGTTTTTT.

The CDR3 nucleotides read TGTGCCAGCCGACAGGGTGGCGGCGGCTACACCTTC. It encodes CASRQGGGGYTF. The chain carries TRBV28 and TRBJ1-2, with 7 bases fitting TRBD1. Germline V gives CDR1 MDHEN, CDR2 SYDVKM. The trim removed 8 bases at V and 8 bases at J, leaving 8 bases unmatched. The CDR3 is made up of 12 amino acids.

This clonotype has only a few counts. The chain employs TRBV6-1 and TRBJ2-5, with 9 bases that match TRBD2. CDR1 and CDR2 from the germline V gene are MNHNS and SASEGT. This CDR3 spans 18 amino acids. The V and J ends lost 6 bases and 2 bases, in that order; junction bases with no gene match: 16. Here the CDR3 DNA reads TGTGCCAGCAGACCAACTAGAGCGGGAGGAATGGGGCAAGAGACCCAGTACTTC. It translates to CASRPTRAGGMGQETQYF.